What follows describes a single TCR beta chain. The sample belongs to a study of blood T cells in healthy people across ages. A J-beta primer mix and a sample-barcoded 5' primer were used in a second PCR of roughly 6 to 12 cycles. TCRdb processed the 5' RACE reads anew with MiXCR; each CDR3 protein has one entry. The data hold around 1,500,000 distinct CDR3 sequences, with 40% to 50% observed a single time. Germline V gene sequence: CDR1 MNHNS, CDR2 SASEGT. There are 16 residues in the CDR3. The ends were cut back, 6 bases at V and 2 bases at J, with 18 bases in the middle. The sequence came from a woman younger than 30 in good health. Source material: blood. This chain uses TRBV6-1 with TRBJ2-3; weak D call: TRBD1 (6 bases). CDR3 in DNA: TGTGCCAGCAGGACCACCACCGGGACAATCACAGATACGCAGTATTTT. This codes for CASRTTTGTITDTQYF.